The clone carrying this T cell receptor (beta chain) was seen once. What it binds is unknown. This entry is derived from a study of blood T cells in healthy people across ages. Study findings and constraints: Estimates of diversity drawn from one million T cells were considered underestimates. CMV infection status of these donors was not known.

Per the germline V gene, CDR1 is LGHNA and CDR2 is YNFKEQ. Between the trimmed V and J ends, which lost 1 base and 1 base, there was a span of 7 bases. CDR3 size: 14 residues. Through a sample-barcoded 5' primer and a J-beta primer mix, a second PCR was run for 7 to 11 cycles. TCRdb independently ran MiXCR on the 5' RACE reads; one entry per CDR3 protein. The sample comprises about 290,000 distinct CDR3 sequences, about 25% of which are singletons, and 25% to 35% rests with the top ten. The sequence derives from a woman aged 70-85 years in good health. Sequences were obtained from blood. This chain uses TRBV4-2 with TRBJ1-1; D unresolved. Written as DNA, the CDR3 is TGTGCCAGCAGCCAAGTGAAGGCGAACACTGAAGCTTTCTTT. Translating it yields CASSQVKANTEAFF.